A selection of T cell receptor beta chains follows, all from one sample in a study of CD8+CD57+ T cells in acquired aplastic anemia. TCRdb redid the calling of the reads with MiXCR, one entry per CDR3 protein. The table shows some 120,000 distinct CDR3 sequences, with nearly 40% occurring only once. The sequencing sample was made of sorted CD4+, CD8+, or CD8+CD57+ T cells (not recorded which) from PBMCs. Receptors were obtained from a human donor with aplastic anemia. Each CDR3 is given without its conserved first and last residue.

j_call	v_call	cdr3_aa
TRBJ2-5	TRBV11-2	ASSSTGDVRKTQY
TRBJ1-6	TRBV18	ASSPPNSPLH
TRBJ2-5	TRBV10-3	AISEGGETQY
TRBJ1-1	TRBV12-3/TRBV12-4	ASSLPGGGERGAF
TRBJ1-2	TRBV6-5	ASSYSWGQKNYGYT
TRBJ1-1	TRBV25-1	ASSESAGMNTEAF
TRBJ2-7	TRBV5-1	ASSLRTGTYEQY
TRBJ2-7	TRBV20-1	SASAASGIGYEQY
TRBJ1-2	TRBV2	ASSVSQGDHGYT
TRBJ1-2	TRBV10-3	AISEGVGAGYT
TRBJ2-1	TRBV7-9	ASRENADEQF
TRBJ2-7	TRBV18	ASSPTPFYEQY
TRBJ1-5	TRBV4-2	ASSQFTPSTALKWPQH
TRBJ2-1	TRBV5-1	ASSWAAGANNEQF